Each of the 22 T cell receptor beta chains below was sequenced from the same sample in a study of spatial heterogeneity in lung cancer. Study-wide results and limits: Tumors with more nonsynonymous mutations had more expanded intratumoral alpha and beta TCRs.

TCRdb reanalysed the 5' RACE reads using MiXCR and keeps one entry per CDR3 protein. The sample records approximately 94,000 distinct CDR3 sequences, around 4.3% being singletons. Time point described: sample taken at primary tumor resection. For these TCRs, the target antigens are not known. The sample consisted of lung tumor tissue, taken at surgery. All receptors come from a male donor with early-stage non-small cell lung cancer.

This clonotype was detected many times. The gene calls are TRBV6-6 and TRBJ2-5; D not certain. V dropped 8 bases and J dropped 5 bases, with 3 bases sitting between them. There are 9 residues in the CDR3. The germline gives CDR1 MNHNY, CDR2 SVGAGI (reference sequence). The CDR3 protein is CASGETQYF. As DNA, the CDR3 is TGTGCCAGCGGTGAGACCCAGTACTTC.

The sample holds a few counts of this clonotype. The rearrangement uses TRBV29-1 and TRBJ2-5; possible D gene TRBD2, 6 bases. Germline V gives CDR1 SQVTM, CDR2 ANQGSEA. V was pared by 7 bases and J by 4 bases, with 19 bases between. The CDR3 spans 14 residues. The CDR3 bases are TGCAGCGCTACGCCAGCAGCGGGTCCAGAGACCCAGTACTTC. This encodes CSATPAAGPETQYF.

This clonotype was counted between two and nine times. This sequence joins TRBV7-9 and TRBJ2-1; D perhaps matches TRBD1 (7 bases). The V end lost 5 bases, the J end lost 2 bases, and 16 bases lay between the germline ends. Germline CDR1 and CDR2: SEHNR and FQNEAQ (reference sequence). The CDR3 runs to 16 residues. The CDR3: CASSLTSRGPYNEQFF. The CDR3 coding sequence is TGTGCCAGCAGCCTGACTAGTAGGGGGCCCTACAATGAGCAGTTCTTC.

The V and J genes are TRBV19 and TRBJ2-7; D unclear. Looked up from germline, CDR1 is LNHDA and CDR2 is SQIVND (reference sequence). The CDR3 is 12 residues long. V lost 4 bases and J lost 6, with 10 bases in between. In nucleotides, the CDR3 is TGTGCCAGTAGTACAGGACCCGGCGAGCAGTACTTC. It yields the protein CASSTGPGEQYF.

This clonotype showed up just a few times. The chain carries TRBV11-2 and TRBJ1-4; D is undetermined. This CDR3 is built from 12 residues. V lost 5 bases and J lost 3, with 4 bases in between. Germline V lookup: CDR1 SGHAT, CDR2 FQNNGV. CDR3 DNA sequence: TGTGCCAGCAGCCGTCCTAATGAAAAACTGTTTTTT. Translation: CASSRPNEKLFF.

V and J are TRBV20-1 and TRBJ2-7; 9 bases match TRBD1. V gave up 4 bases and J gave up 6 bases; unmatched junction bases: 7. In germline, CDR1 is DFQATT, CDR2 SNEGSKA (reference sequence). CDR3 length equals 13 residues. The CDR3 protein is CSATRDRATEQYF. CDR3 DNA: TGCAGTGCTACCCGGGACAGGGCGACCGAGCAGTACTTC.

This clonotype has only a few counts. This rearrangement joins TRBV9 to TRBJ2-7; 8 bases fit TRBD1. CDR1 and CDR2 from the germline V gene are SGDLS and YYNGEE. The CDR3 length is 15 residues. V was pared by 0 bases and J by 6 bases, with 8 bases of the junction left unmatched. CDR3 protein: CASSVGGDRTSEQYF. The DNA of the CDR3 is TGTGCCAGCAGCGTAGGGGGGGACAGGACCAGCGAGCAGTACTTC.

This clonotype was detected ten times or more. The rearrangement links TRBV5-1 to TRBJ2-7; D might be TRBD1 (5 bases). CDR1 is SGHRS and CDR2 is YFSETQ in the germline V gene. The V end was cut by 0 bases, the J end by 4 bases, with 17 bases between. The CDR3 totals 16 residues. In nucleotides, the CDR3 is TGCGCCAGCAGCTTGGCGCCCTCAGGGTCCAATTACGAGCAGTACTTC. Protein: CASSLAPSGSNYEQYF.

V is TRBV11-2 and J is TRBJ1-2, with unresolved D. CDR1 is SGHAT and CDR2 is FQNNGV in the germline V gene. The V gene lost 5 bases and the J gene lost 7 bases, with 14 bases spanning the gap. This CDR3 has 13 residues. Here the CDR3 reads CASSPRPSRGYTF. For the CDR3, the DNA is TGTGCCAGCAGCCCCCGTCCCAGCCGTGGCTACACCTTC.

This clonotype came up a few times. This chain links TRBV9 with TRBJ2-2; possibly TRBD2 for D (5 bases). Germline V lookup: CDR1 SGDLS, CDR2 YYNGEE. This CDR3 contains 18 residues. Trimming took off 0 bases at V and 4 bases at J, with 19 bases between the two ends. The CDR3 loop is CASSVGDGRRRSTGELFF. CDR3 bases: TGTGCCAGCAGCGTAGGAGACGGCAGGAGGAGGAGCACCGGGGAGCTGTTTTTT. Combining the CDR3 with reference TRBV9 and TRBJ2-2 gives the whole variable domain DSGVTQTPKHLITATGQRVTLRCSPRSGDLSVYWYQQSLDQGLQFLIQYYNGEERAKGNILERFSAQQFPDLHSELNLSSLELGDSALYFCASSVGDGRRRSTGELFFGEGSRLTVL.

CDR3 DNA sequence: TGCAGCGCCGGAGGGGGCCTCCAAGAGACCCAGTACTTC. This codes for CSAGGGLQETQYF. The gene calls are TRBV29-1 and TRBJ2-5; a weak D match, TRBD1 (7 bases). This CDR3 is 13 amino acids long. V lost 7 bases, J lost 1 base, and 13 bases lay in between. Germline lookup yields CDR1 SQVTM and CDR2 ANQGSEA.

The sample holds many counts of this clonotype. This rearrangement joins TRBV28 to TRBJ1-5; D gene ambiguous. There are 16 residues in the CDR3. Trimming removed 5 bases from V and 2 bases from J, with 16 bases in between. Germline values: CDR1 MDHEN, CDR2 SYDVKM. The CDR3 is CASSPPRVGRNQPQHF. DNA for the CDR3: TGTGCCAGCAGTCCGCCGCGGGTCGGCCGCAATCAGCCCCAGCATTTT.

This clonotype was picked up many times. The rearrangement links TRBV7-2 to TRBJ2-2; D possibly matches TRBD1 or TRBD2 (5 bases each). V was shortened by 4 bases and J by 4 bases, with 10 bases between the two germline ends. CDR1 and CDR2 from the germline V gene are SGHTA and FQGNSA. The CDR3 runs to 14 residues. In nucleotides, the CDR3 is TGTGCCAGCAGCTGGACGGGGCTCACCGGGGAGCTGTTTTTT. This translates into CASSWTGLTGELFF.

This clonotype was seen more than once but under ten times. This chain joins TRBV24-1 and TRBJ2-1, with D perhaps matching TRBD1 (6 bases). This CDR3 comprises 13 residues. V shed 5 bases and J shed 8 bases, with 12 bases lying between them. The V gene's germline CDR1 is KGHDR and CDR2 SFDVKD. The CDR3 region has the DNA TGTGCCACCAGTGTGGGCACAGGGTATGAGCAGTTCTTC. Translated, it gives CATSVGTGYEQFF.

This clonotype came up many times. The chain links TRBV14 to TRBJ2-7, with D perhaps matching TRBD1 (6 bases). The V gene's germline CDR1 is SGHDN and CDR2 FVKESK. The CDR3 loop spans 12 amino acids. Trimming stripped 4 bases from V and 3 bases from J, with 7 bases between. CDR3 coding DNA: TGTGCCAGCAGCCCACAGGGCTACGAGCAGTACTTC. This sequence encodes CASSPQGYEQYF. Complete variable domain (other parts from reference TRBV14 and TRBJ2-7): EAGVTQFPSHSVIEKGQTVTLRCDPISGHDNLYWYRRVMGKEIKFLLHFVKESKQDESGMPNNRFLAERTGGTYSTLKVQPAELEDSGVYFCASSPQGYEQYFGPGTRLTVT.

This clonotype occurred a few times. The rearrangement links TRBV18 to TRBJ2-5, with D possibly matching TRBD1 (6 bases). Trimming left V 3 bases short and J 2 bases short, with 10 bases between. The CDR3 consists of 14 residues. The V gene's germline CDR1 is KGHSH and CDR2 LQKENI. Here the CDR3 reads CASSPGHLQETQYF. CDR3 sequence (DNA): TGTGCCAGCTCACCGGGACATTTACAAGAGACCCAGTACTTC.

The sample holds many counts of this clonotype. J is TRBJ1-1 and V is TRBV5-1; D ambiguous. CDR3 length: 11 residues. The ends were cut back, 4 bases at V and 3 bases at J, with 4 bases in the middle. The germline V gene has CDR1 SGHRS and CDR2 YFSETQ. The CDR3 spells CASSDYTEAFF. DNA of the CDR3: TGCGCCAGCAGCGACTACACTGAAGCTTTCTTT.

This clonotype was seen many times. The chain uses TRBV10-3 and TRBJ2-4; D possibly corresponds to TRBD1 (6 bases). CDR1 and CDR2 (germline): ENHRY, SYGVKD. This CDR3 is built from 13 residues. V was pared by 6 bases and J by 8 bases, with 14 bases between. This CDR3 is CAISETGSDIQYF. The CDR3 nucleotides are TGTGCCATCAGCGAGACAGGATCCGACATTCAGTACTTC.

This clonotype was seen ten or more times. The chain links TRBV9 to TRBJ2-2; D ambiguous. This CDR3 is built from 15 residues. Germline V gene data show CDR1 as SGDLS and CDR2 as YYNGEE. V dropped 0 bases and J dropped 3 bases, with 9 bases sitting between them. CDR3 residues: CASSVADSYTGELFF. The CDR3 coding sequence is TGTGCCAGCAGCGTAGCCGATAGCTACACCGGGGAGCTGTTTTTT. The complete variable domain, with remaining parts taken from reference TRBV9 and TRBJ2-2, reads DSGVTQTPKHLITATGQRVTLRCSPRSGDLSVYWYQQSLDQGLQFLIQYYNGEERAKGNILERFSAQQFPDLHSELNLSSLELGDSALYFCASSVADSYTGELFFGEGSRLTVL.

This clonotype was recorded many times. The chain links TRBV12-3 or TRBV12-4 to TRBJ2-3; 11 bases line up with TRBD2. The CDR3 consists of 15 residues. Trimming at V came to 7 bases and at J to 5 bases, leaving 8 bases not matched to a gene. The CDR3: CASTILAGAVDTQYF. The CDR3 DNA is TGTGCCAGCACCATACTAGCGGGAGCTGTAGATACGCAGTATTTT.

This clonotype was observed at least ten times. This chain uses TRBV28 with TRBJ2-1; 13 bases are shared with TRBD2. J gave up 7 bases and V 8 bases, and 11 bases lay outside the gene matches. Germline values: CDR1 MDHEN, CDR2 SYDVKM. The CDR3 consists of 16 residues. The CDR3 region has the DNA TGTGCCAGCCAAATGGGGACTAGCGGGATAAAAAATGAGCAGTTCTTC. Translated: CASQMGTSGIKNEQFF. The whole variable domain, remainder taken from reference TRBV28 and TRBJ2-1, is DVKVTQSSRYLVKRTGEKVFLECVQDMDHENMFWYRQDPGLGLRLIYFSYDVKMKEKGDIPEGYSVSREKKERFSLILESASTNQTSMYLCASQMGTSGIKNEQFFGPGTRLTVL.

This clonotype has ten or more counts. Germline and junction disagree at one end, which may indicate a read error. The rearrangement links TRBV20-1 to TRBJ1-5, with TRBD1 matching 8 bases. The CDR3 totals 15 residues. CDR1 DFQATT and CDR2 SNEGSKA come from the germline V gene (reference sequence). The CDR3 region has the DNA TGCAGTGCTAGTGATGGGACAGGAAGAAATCAACCCCAGCATTTT. It encodes CSASDGTGRNQPQHF.